This section outlines one TCR beta chain sequence together with its context. Only a few counts were recorded for this clonotype. Its antigen specificity is not known. There are no base qualities to consult, and no much larger clone falls within one base. This entry is derived from a study of blood T cells in healthy people across ages (dated by TCRdb to the mid-2010s). Concerning the study at large: Template switching captured roughly one uniquely barcoded TCR beta cDNA molecule per two T cells in model experiments. Age-related changes in TCR beta repertoire diversity were measured in the study by deep sequencing normalized with unique cDNA molecular identifiers. The donors were split into four age groups: young (average roughly 15 years), middle-aged (around 37), aged (roughly 65) and long-lived (under 90). For two donors (one aged 18 to 30 and one aged 80 or older), the study analyzed two additional independent replicas of 1 million unique cDNA reads from the same blood draw.

Counted from cysteine to phenylalanine, this CDR3 has 12 amino acids. The sequence is cut down to CDR3 DNA, 36 bases in frame from base 1. The germline V gene (reference sequence) supplies CDR1 LNHDA and CDR2 SQIVND. Deletion took 7 bases off V and 7 bases off J, with a span of 10 bases between the germline ends. What the study reported, not specific to this receptor: Compared with the aged group, more naive CD4+ T cells, fewer expanded clones and increased TCR diversity were shown by the long-lived group, suggesting age selection. Total diversity estimates from one million sequenced T cells were considered lower bounds and underestimates. Because profiling used bulk unsorted PBMCs, naive and antigen-experienced compartments could not be compared conclusively. The percentage of naive T cells measured by flow cytometry correlated strongly with observed TCR beta diversity. Because the CMV infection status of the donors was unknown, age-related changes in expanded clonotypes may potentially have been confounded. As age increased, observed TCR beta diversity per million T cells dropped in a roughly linear way, and a significant reduction was already evident by age around 41.

Donors were a few dozen systemically healthy Caucasian individuals from Russia aged about 6 to 100 years. Each donor gave roughly 11 milliliters of peripheral blood, drawn into EDTA-treated Vacutainer tubes. Ficoll-Paque density-gradient centrifugation was used to isolate PBMCs, with at least 7 million per sample. Trizol reagent was used to extract total RNA from PBMCs, with at least 6 micrograms per sample. The percentages of naive CD45RAhigh/CD27high T cells were determined by flow cytometry on a PBMC aliquot from every donor. The library was produced with 5' RACE. The sample was run on an Illumina HiSeq 2500. A second PCR of roughly 7 to 11 cycles was run with a J-beta primer mix and a sample-barcoded 5' primer. A template-switch 5' adaptor carrying 12 random nucleotides introduced a unique molecular identifier onto each TCR beta cDNA molecule. Each sample yielded at least 3 million CDR3-containing paired-end reads. The Mint cDNA synthesis kit, primed by a TRBC-specific oligonucleotide, was used to synthesize first-strand cDNA from all RNA. All cDNA was treated with uracil-DNA glycosylase and then went through a first 18-cycle PCR with the universal primers M1SS and BC2_uni_R. Under the source paper's analysis protocol: Each sample was normalized by randomly selecting 1 million high-quality reads, each carrying a distinct molecular identifier. Instead of being binned into consensus sequences, reads that shared molecular identifiers were thrown out. MiTCR, set to a Q25 quality threshold and the strictest error-elimination algorithm, was used for CDR3 identification, clonotype clustering and error correction. Lower-bound total TCR beta diversity was estimated with a nonparametric unseen species model using Euler transformation. TCRdb reanalyzed the raw reads on its own, using fastp at Q25 for trimming and MiXCR for clone calling, and kept in-frame beta chains. Entries that share a CDR3 protein sequence are merged under the most common genes and DNA. The V and J calls, along with clone size, are taken from TCRdb and not from the paper's own processing. The sample records roughly 1,000,000 distinct CDR3 sequences, almost 25% of which are singletons. The top ten constitute 0.65% to 0.75% of the sample.

These records were also assigned to another study, of T cells of mothers and their children. Reported in the second study: Nine systemically healthy Caucasian individuals, comprising three mothers and their six children, were included as donors. cDNA synthesis used all of the extracted RNA, with roughly 1.5 ug of RNA in each 15 ul reaction. In the second PCR, sample barcodes and 2-4 random nucleotides were introduced via the M1S primer. More than 9 million TCR beta CDR3 reads were obtained from each mother, and several million reads were obtained from each child. Thymic selection similarly shapes TCR recombination output in related and unrelated pairs, with minor effect from inherited differences. Normalized repertoire overlap was always slightly but never significantly higher in related than unrelated mother-child pairs. With a sensitivity of about 100 clones per million clonotypes, no persistent microchimeric T cell clones were detected. Deep NGS was used in the study to compare the TCR beta repertoires of mothers and children and to look for features that separate related mother-child pairs from unrelated individuals. The mean age was roughly 44 +/- 4 years for the mothers and about 12 +/- 4 years for the children. After adapter ligation with NEBNext reagents, the libraries were sequenced on Illumina HiSeq 2000 with 100+100 nt paired-end reads. To avoid cross-contamination, the mother libraries and the child libraries were prepared a month apart and sequenced in separate runs. For each donor, between about 500,000 and 2,200,000 distinct TCR beta clonotypes were identified. Naive TCR beta clonotypes were estimated from low-frequency clonotypes matched to each donor's FACS-determined naive share, without sorting.

Sequenced input: blood. This chain joins TRBV19 to TRBJ2-2, and possibly TRBD1, on 6 matching bases. This clonotype was sampled from a girl aged 2 to 10 in good health. The DNA sequence is as follows: TGTGCCAGTACAGGGGCTAGCGGGGAGCTGTTTTTT. The translation is CASTGASGELFF.